A single sample is the source of the 26 T cell receptor beta chains below, sequenced in a study of blood T cells in healthy people across ages. Combining a sample-barcoded 5' primer with a J-beta primer mix, a second PCR ran for 7 to 11 cycles. TCRdb called the 5' RACE reads again in MiXCR, with one record for every CDR3 protein. The repertoire holds 800,000 to 950,000 distinct CDR3 sequences, with under 35% as singletons. The sample also formed part of further work on T cells of mothers and their children.

Sequencing used blood. The origin of the receptors is a middle-aged woman in good health.

The sample holds one count of this clonotype. An end of the junction does not agree with germline; a read error may underlie this. The rearrangement links TRBV9 to TRBJ1-4; no clear D gene. Germline lookup yields CDR1 SGDLS and CDR2 YYNGEE. The CDR3 consists of 15 residues. The CDR3 DNA follows: TGTGCCAGCAACAGCTGGGGAGGACTTGGTGAAGAACTGTTTTTT. Translation: CASNSWGGLGEELFF.

To note about this clonotype: Likely a read error: the CDR3 ends without its conserved phenylalanine or tryptophan. The J gene is TRBJ2-1, the V gene TRBV5-1, with D perhaps assigned TRBD1 or TRBD2 (6 bases each). The CDR3 covers 15 residues. The V end lost 2 bases, the J end lost 4 bases, and 13 bases lay between the germline ends. Germline CDR1 SGHRS, CDR2 YFSETQ. The CDR3 coding sequence is TGCGCCAGCAGCTTCGGGGGCGGGGTTTACAATGAGCAGTTCTGC. This codes for CASSFGGGVYNEQFC.

The V gene is TRBV20-1, the J gene TRBJ2-4; 7 bases are a match to TRBD2. Germline CDR1 reads DFQATT; CDR2 reads SNEGSKA (reference sequence). The CDR3 totals 13 residues. The junction had 9 bases not matched to a gene; V was cut back by 0 bases and J by 13 bases. Here the CDR3 DNA reads TGCAGTGCTAGAGATGGGTCGGGGGGTGAGCAGTACTTC. Residues: CSARDGSGGEQYF.

Comment on this clonotype: One base away lies a much larger clone, so this may be a sequencing read error. The V and J genes are TRBV11-2 and TRBJ2-7; TRBD1 is a possible D gene (6 bases). V lost 1 base, J lost 6 bases, and 22 bases lay in between. This CDR3 is 17 amino acids long. The germline CDR1 and CDR2 sequences are SGHAT and FQNNGV. The CDR3 loop is CASSLVVQAGAGSEQYF. The CDR3 DNA reads as TGTGCCAGCAGCTTAGTGGTCCAGGCAGGGGCGGGTTCCGAGCAGTACTTC. Looking up the rest from reference TRBV11-2 and TRBJ2-7 gives the full variable domain: EAGVAQSPRYKIIEKRQSVAFWCNPISGHATLYWYQQILGQGPKLLIQFQNNGVVDDSQLPKDRFSAERLKGVDSTLKIQPAKLEDSAVYLCASSLVVQAGAGSEQYFGPGTRLTVT.

The table lists this clonotype with many counts. The V gene is TRBV27, the J gene TRBJ2-7, with a tentative D call TRBD2 (6 bases). The V gene's germline CDR1 is MNHEY and CDR2 SMNVEV (reference sequence). The CDR3 has 14 amino acids. V gave up 5 bases and J gave up 1 base, with 12 bases separating them. CDR3 nucleotides: TGTGCCAGCAGTCGGGAGCTACTATCCTACGAGCAGTACTTC. It is translated as CASSRELLSYEQYF.

This clonotype was seen only a few times. The chain has TRBV21-1 and TRBJ1-2; the table calls TRBD1, which could not be checked here. TRBV21-1 is a pseudogene locus. This CDR3 comprises 16 residues. CDR3 residues: CASSNWDREINYGYTF. In DNA, the CDR3 is TGTGCCAGCAGCAACTGGGACAGGGAAATTAACTATGGCTACACCTTC.

This clonotype showed up just a few times. The genes are TRBV5-8 and TRBJ2-1, with D possibly TRBD1 on 6 matching bases. Germline V gives CDR1 SGHTS, CDR2 YDEGEE. The CDR3 has 13 amino acids. Trimming cost V 4 bases and J 6 bases, with 11 bases left between them. The DNA of the CDR3 is TGTGCCAGCAGCCACTACAGGGCCAATGAGCAGTTCTTC. Amino acid sequence: CASSHYRANEQFF.

Of note for this clonotype: A much larger clone is a single base away; this may be a read error. The chain joins TRBV14 to TRBJ1-6, with D maybe TRBD1 (6 bases). Germline assignment: CDR1 SGHDN and CDR2 FVKESK. CDR3 size: 13 residues. V was pared by 3 bases and J by 8 bases, with 8 bases between. The CDR3 protein is CASSQDSYSPLHF. In DNA, the CDR3 is TGTGCCAGCAGCCAGGACAGTTATTCACCCCTCCACTTT.

This rearrangement joins TRBV7-3 to TRBJ1-4, with TRBD1 matching over 8 bases. Trimming took 4 bases from V and 14 from J; bases not matched to a gene: 9. CDR3 length: 13 amino acids. CDR1 is SGHTA and CDR2 is FQGTGA in the germline V gene. The CDR3 sequence: CASSSPADRDLFF. DNA for the CDR3: TGTGCCAGCAGCTCGCCGGCGGACAGGGACCTGTTTTTT.

This chain links TRBV24-1 with TRBJ2-5, with D unresolved. V was shortened by 4 bases and J by 5 bases, with 4 bases between the two germline ends. The CDR3 spans 11 residues. Germline lookup yields CDR1 KGHDR and CDR2 SFDVKD. CDR3 protein: CATSEGETQYF. The CDR3 DNA reads TGTGCCACCAGTGAGGGGGAGACCCAGTACTTC.

This clonotype was seen a few times. V gene TRBV27 combines with J gene TRBJ1-1, with a possible D match to TRBD1 (6 bases). Trimming left V 4 bases short and J 1 base short, with 10 bases between. Per the germline V gene, CDR1 is MNHEY and CDR2 is SMNVEV (reference sequence). The CDR3 spans 14 residues. This CDR3 reads CASSSPTGNTEAFF. CDR3 nucleotides: TGTGCCAGCAGTTCTCCGACAGGGAACACTGAAGCTTTCTTT.

This sequence joins TRBV28 and TRBJ2-1, with 7 bases identical to TRBD2. The CDR3 has 17 amino acids. Trimming cost V 4 bases and J 3 bases; bases outside gene matches: 12. In germline, CDR1 is MDHEN, CDR2 SYDVKM. CDR3 loop: CASSSPEGAGHYNEQFF. The CDR3 DNA follows: TGTGCCAGCAGTTCACCCGAGGGAGCGGGGCACTACAATGAGCAGTTCTTC.

This clonotype was seen repeatedly, ten times or more. This chain uses TRBV28 with TRBJ2-7; TRBD1 matches 7 bases. The CDR3 has 15 amino acids. Looked up from germline, CDR1 is MDHEN and CDR2 is SYDVKM. V trimming: 3 bases; J trimming: 4 bases; junction bases outside the gene matches: 9. The CDR3 here is CASSFEGGPIYEQYF. The CDR3 bases are TGTGCCAGCAGTTTTGAAGGGGGCCCGATATACGAGCAGTACTTC. Filled out from reference TRBV28 and TRBJ2-7, the complete variable domain reads DVKVTQSSRYLVKRTGEKVFLECVQDMDHENMFWYRQDPGLGLRLIYFSYDVKMKEKGDIPEGYSVSREKKERFSLILESASTNQTSMYLCASSFEGGPIYEQYFGPGTRLTVT.

The chain joins TRBV18 to TRBJ2-5; D gene unclear. Deletions cut 0 bases from V and 5 bases from J, with 10 bases between. In germline, CDR1 is KGHSH, CDR2 LQKENI. The CDR3 consists of 14 residues. The CDR3 region has the DNA TGTGCCAGCTCACCACCGTTAGGACGGGAGACCCAGTACTTC. This gives the protein CASSPPLGRETQYF.

V usage is TRBV6-2 or TRBV6-3 and J usage is TRBJ1-5, with D uncertain. The CDR3 spans 16 residues. The V end lost 2 bases, the J end lost 2 bases, and 13 bases lay between the germline ends. CDR1 and CDR2 (germline): MNHEY, SVGEGT. The CDR3 region has the DNA TGTGCCAGCAGTTACGAAATTGGGCGAGGCAATCAGCCCCAGCATTTT. Its protein is CASSYEIGRGNQPQHF.

This clonotype has a handful of counts. This could be a read error, since a much larger clone is one nucleotide away. J is TRBJ2-1 and V is TRBV7-2; 10 positions agree with TRBD2. Unmatched junction bases numbered 7, after V lost 0 bases and J lost 11 bases. Germline V gene lookup returns CDR1 SGHTA and CDR2 FQGNSA. This CDR3 spans 15 amino acids. The chain's CDR3 is CASSLASGGAYKQFF. The CDR3, as DNA: TGTGCCAGCAGCTTAGCCAGCGGGGGGGCCTATAAGCAGTTCTTC. The whole variable domain, remainder taken from reference TRBV7-2 and TRBJ2-1, is GAGVSQSPSNKVTEKGKDVELRCDPISGHTALYWYRQSLGQGLEFLIYFQGNSAPDKSGLPSDRFSAERTGGSVSTLTIQRTQQEDSAVYLCASSLASGGAYKQFFGPGTRLTVL.

This chain links TRBV18 with TRBJ1-1; TRBD1 might be the D (6 bases). The CDR3 covers 15 residues. Between the trimmed V and J ends, which lost 2 bases and 4 bases, there was a span of 14 bases. Looked up from germline, CDR1 is KGHSH and CDR2 is LQKENI. The CDR3 DNA reads as TGTGCCAGCTCACCAAGAACAGGGTCCCCCACTGAAGCTTTCTTT. Translated: CASSPRTGSPTEAFF. The whole variable domain, remainder taken from reference TRBV18 and TRBJ1-1, is NAGVMQNPRHLVRRRGQEARLRCSPMKGHSHVYWYRQLPEEGLKFMVYLQKENIIDESGMPKERFSAEFPKEGPSILRIQQVVRGDSAAYFCASSPRTGSPTEAFFGQGTRLTVV.

V gene TRBV10-3 combines with J gene TRBJ2-1; 7 nucleotides line up with TRBD1. CDR3 length: 14 residues. The V segment lost 4 bases and the J segment 5 bases; nucleotides outside the gene matches: 5. CDR1 and CDR2 (germline): ENHRY, SYGVKD. CDR3: CAISGRQGHNEQFF. For the CDR3, the DNA is TGTGCCATCAGTGGTCGACAGGGACACAATGAGCAGTTCTTC.

The chain is built from TRBV20-1 and TRBJ2-3; weak D call: TRBD1 (5 bases). The DNA end is a closer match to TRBJ2-7, so the J assignment may be wrong. CDR3 length equals 13 residues. In germline, CDR1 is DFQATT, CDR2 SNEGSKA (reference sequence). For the CDR3, the DNA is TGCAGTGCGCCCGTCGACAGCACCTACGAGCAGTACTTC. Protein: CSAPVDSTYEQYF.

This clonotype was detected ten times or more. The rearrangement joins TRBV12-3 or TRBV12-4 to TRBJ2-5; 7 bases map to TRBD1. CDR3 length: 15 residues. Trimming removed 6 bases from V and 3 bases from J; junction bases left unmatched: 10. CDR3 region: CASSQRTGAKETQYF. As DNA, the CDR3 is TGTGCCAGCAGCCAGAGGACAGGAGCGAAAGAGACCCAGTACTTC.

This clonotype was recorded many times. A junction end diverges from the germline sequence, so it may reflect a read error. V gene TRBV5-1 combines with J gene TRBJ2-1; D is unclear. Germline V gene data show CDR1 as SGHRS and CDR2 as YFSETQ. This CDR3 region has 14 residues. CDR3 amino acids: CANSLNPNGNEQFF. The CDR3 nucleotides are TGCGCCAACAGCTTGAATCCCAATGGCAATGAGCAGTTCTTC.

This clonotype was detected ten times or more. This chain links TRBV29-1 with TRBJ1-1, with 10 nucleotides matching TRBD1. Germline V gene lookup returns CDR1 SQVTM and CDR2 ANQGSEA. V shed 5 bases and J 4 bases; nucleotides not matched to a gene: 7. The CDR3 has 14 amino acids. CDR3 amino acids: CSVKRQGAGTEAFF. The CDR3 region has the DNA TGCAGCGTTAAAAGACAGGGGGCGGGCACTGAAGCTTTCTTT.

This clonotype turned up a few times. The chain has TRBV6-5 and TRBJ2-6; D is unresolved. Trimming removed 0 bases at V and 0 bases at J, with 18 bases between. Germline V gives CDR1 MNHEY, CDR2 SVGAGI. The CDR3 covers 20 residues. The CDR3 reads CASSYSIPVLGISGANVLTF. The CDR3 nucleotides are TGTGCCAGCAGTTACTCGATCCCAGTCTTGGGGATCTCTGGGGCCAACGTCCTGACTTTC.

J is TRBJ2-1 and V is TRBV7-2, with 7 bases that match TRBD2. The end of the DNA is better explained by TRBJ2-7, so the J call may be wrong. Germline assignment: CDR1 SGHTA and CDR2 FQGNSA. The length of the CDR3 is 16 residues. The CDR3 is CASSSRRGSSYNEQYF. CDR3 DNA sequence: TGTGCCAGCAGCTCGAGGCGGGGGAGCTCCTACAATGAGCAGTACTTC.

The gene calls are TRBV5-6 and TRBJ1-4, with unresolved D. V lost 3 bases and J lost 3, with 6 bases in between. The CDR3 runs 13 residues. Germline-derived CDR1 and CDR2 are SGHDT and YYEEEE. The CDR3 region is CASSSPPNEKLFF. CDR3 nucleotides: TGTGCCAGCAGCTCACCCCCTAATGAAAAACTGTTTTTT.

This chain links TRBV6-6 with TRBJ1-1, with TRBD1 as a possible D gene (5 bases). Trimming stripped 6 bases from V and 2 bases from J, with 13 bases between. The CDR3 runs 14 residues. CDR1 is MNHNY, CDR2 SVGAGI, per germline (reference sequence). The CDR3 nucleotides read TGTGCCAGCAGAAGCGCAGGGTCCAACACTGAAGCTTTCTTT. Translated: CASRSAGSNTEAFF.